Each of the 4 T cell receptor beta chains below was sequenced from the same sample in a study of blood T cell repertoires in COVID-19. The protocol was immunoSEQ multiplex PCR, while the TCRdb copy is restricted to in-frame clones and leaves out a portion. The sample yields 100,000 to 150,000 clones, 75% to 90% seen once. Sequencing was done on a sample of peripheral blood. These receptors were obtained from a woman aged 80 or over with COVID-19, enrolled during active disease.

The V and J genes are TRBV7-9 and TRBJ2-7; TRBD1 matches 10 bases. Germline V gene data show CDR1 as SEHNR and CDR2 as FQNEAQ (reference sequence). V gave up 5 bases and J gave up 4 bases; unmatched junction bases: 8. The CDR3 spans 15 residues. The CDR3 spells CASSQPGQGLYEQYF. CDR3 in DNA: TGTGCCAGCAGCCAACCGGGACAGGGGTTATACGAGCAGTACTTC.

In its sample, this clone was seen a few times. The J gene is TRBJ2-5, the V gene TRBV7-8; TRBD1 agrees at 9 bases. V lost 1 base to trimming and J lost 1 base; unmatched junction nucleotides: 4. The CDR3 totals 16 residues. Per the germline V gene, CDR1 is SGHVS and CDR2 is FQNEAQ. The CDR3 DNA sequence: TGTGCCAGCAGCTTAGTCCCGGGACAGGGCCAAGAGACCCAGTACTTC. It specifies CASSLVPGQGQETQYF.

This CDR3 reads CSVELRDSYNEQFF. The CDR3 DNA is TGCAGCGTTGAATTGCGGGACTCCTACAATGAGCAGTTCTTC. The gene calls are TRBV29-1 and TRBJ2-1; D might be TRBD2 (6 bases). The V gene lost 2 bases and the J gene lost 0 bases, with 8 bases spanning the gap. Germline V gene sequence: CDR1 SQVTM, CDR2 ANQGSEA. The CDR3 consists of 14 residues.

The gene calls are TRBV7-2 and TRBJ2-7; D is undetermined. V was trimmed by 5 bases and J by 3 bases, leaving 8 bases between them. Per the germline V gene, CDR1 is SGHTA and CDR2 is FQGNSA. The CDR3 is made up of 12 amino acids. The CDR3 here is CASSLSGYEQYF. CDR3 DNA: TGTGCCAGCAGCCTCTCCGGCTACGAGCAGTACTTC.